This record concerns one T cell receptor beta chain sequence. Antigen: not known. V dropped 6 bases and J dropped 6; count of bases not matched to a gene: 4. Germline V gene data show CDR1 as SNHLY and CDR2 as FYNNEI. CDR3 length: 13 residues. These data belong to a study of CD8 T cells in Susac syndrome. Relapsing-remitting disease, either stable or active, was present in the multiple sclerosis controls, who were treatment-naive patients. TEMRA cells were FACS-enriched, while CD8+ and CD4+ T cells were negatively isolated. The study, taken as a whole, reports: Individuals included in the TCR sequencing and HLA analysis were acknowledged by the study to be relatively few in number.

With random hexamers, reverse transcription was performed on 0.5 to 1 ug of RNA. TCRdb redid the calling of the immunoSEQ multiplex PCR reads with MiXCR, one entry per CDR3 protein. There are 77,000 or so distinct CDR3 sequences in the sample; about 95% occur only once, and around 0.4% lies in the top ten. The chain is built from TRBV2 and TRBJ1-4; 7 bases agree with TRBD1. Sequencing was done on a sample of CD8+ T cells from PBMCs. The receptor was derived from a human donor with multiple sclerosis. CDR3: CASRTGIDEKLFF. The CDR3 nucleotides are TGTGCCAGCAGGACAGGGATTGATGAAAAACTGTTTTTT.